The clone carrying this T cell receptor beta chain was counted only a few times. No antigen is known for it. A template switching step contributed a universal primer site, while unique molecular identifiers were present in the cDNA. TCRdb called the 5' RACE reads again in MiXCR, with one record for every CDR3 protein. The top ten clones hold about 2% of a sample with approximately 670,000 distinct CDR3 sequences, roughly 6% of them seen once. CDR3 length equals 15 residues. The V gene's germline CDR1 is GTSNPN and CDR2 SVGIG (reference sequence). Trimming removed 2 bases from V and 0 bases from J; junction bases left unmatched: 4. The data originate from a study of identical twins. Findings and limits, study-wide: Within cord blood, abundant beta clonotypes carried fewer insertions, but memory repertoires showed no such trend.

The chain employs TRBV30 and TRBJ2-7; TRBD2 matches 10 bases. The specimen sequenced was naive T cells sorted from blood. This clonotype originated in a man aged 18-30 years in good health. CDR3 loop: CAWSLSSGSSYEQYV. The DNA for the CDR3 is TGTGCCTGGAGTCTCTCTAGCGGGAGCTCCTACGAGCAGTACGTC.